The source of this T cell receptor beta chain is a study of cytomegalovirus exposure and HLA in healthy donors. V was clipped by 5 bases and J by 1 base; unmatched bases: 6. Germline lookup yields CDR1 LNHDA and CDR2 SQIVND (reference sequence). This CDR3 is 15 amino acids long. Amplification used 60 Vbeta primers and 13 Jbeta primers. TCRdb's table, derived via immunoSEQ multiplex PCR, lists solely in-frame clones and lacks some. The sample includes more than 95,000 clones, nearly 15% of them seen just once. In its sample, this clone was seen a few times. The receptor was derived from a female donor in good health and CMV-seronegative. The chain couples TRBV19 to TRBJ1-1; 8 bases map to TRBD1. The sequenced sample was PBMCs. In DNA form, the CDR3 reads TGTGCCAGTAGTGCCCAGGGGGCGCCGAACACTGAAGCTTTCTTT. It codes for CASSAQGAPNTEAFF.